The 32 T cell receptor beta chains below all came from one sample that was sequenced in a study of blood T cell repertoires in COVID-19. Clones were read by immunoSEQ multiplex PCR, and TCRdb kept only the in-frame ones, dropping some. Among 250,000 or so clones, around 85% were seen once, and the ten largest hold 5.5% to 7.5%. Input material: peripheral blood. All receptors derive from a woman aged 55-75 years with active or convalescent COVID-19.

The gene calls are TRBV11-2 and TRBJ2-1; TRBD2 matches 11 bases. CDR1 SGHAT and CDR2 FQNNGV come from the germline V gene. The CDR3 consists of 19 residues. J gave up 1 base and V 8 bases, and 16 bases lay outside the gene matches. The CDR3 DNA reads TGTGCCAGCCGAAACGGGACTAGCGGATTTGGAACGTCCTACAATGAGCAGTTCTTC. Protein: CASRNGTSGFGTSYNEQFF.

The chain is built from TRBV5-1 and TRBJ1-5; the D is unclear. Germline V gives CDR1 SGHRS, CDR2 YFSETQ. V lost 0 bases and J lost 0, with 7 bases in between. The CDR3 has 15 residues. The CDR3 spells CASSLAGVSNQPQHF. CDR3 in DNA: TGCGCCAGCAGCTTGGCCGGTGTTAGCAATCAGCCCCAGCATTTT.

This rearrangement joins TRBV5-4 to TRBJ2-2, with a weak D call TRBD2 (5 bases). The length of the CDR3 is 15 residues. Per germline, CDR1 SGHNT and CDR2 YYREEE (reference sequence). V was cut by 4 bases and J by 7 bases, with 17 bases left in between. CDR3 in DNA: TGTGCCAGCAGCCCCTCGGTCCTGGCGGGCGGGGAGCTGTTTTTT. It translates to CASSPSVLAGGELFF.

The chain recombines TRBV30 with TRBJ2-7, with D unclear. Per the germline V gene, CDR1 is GTSNPN and CDR2 is SVGIG (reference sequence). This CDR3 is 13 amino acids long. V lost 4 bases and J 1 base, leaving 11 bases between the germline ends. The CDR3 DNA is TGTGCCTGGAACCCGGGTCGGTCCTACGAGCAGTACTTC. Amino acids: CAWNPGRSYEQYF.

This chain links TRBV10-3 with TRBJ1-2, with 9 bases identical to TRBD1. V lost 0 bases and J lost 13; bases outside the gene matches: 6. CDR3 size: 13 residues. From germline, CDR1 is ENHRY and CDR2 SYGVKD. The CDR3 is CAISESGQGRSTF. In DNA form, the CDR3 reads TGTGCCATCAGTGAGTCGGGACAGGGCCGTTCCACCTTC.

The chain uses TRBV9 and TRBJ1-6; TRBD1 aligns across 11 bases. Germline V gives CDR1 SGDLS, CDR2 YYNGEE. V shed 3 bases, J shed 9 bases, and the junction held 5 bases outside the gene matches. The CDR3 has 15 residues. CDR3 DNA sequence: TGTGCCAGCAGCGCGGGACAGGGGGTTGTTTCACCCCTCCACTTT. Its translation: CASSAGQGVVSPLHF.

The V call is TRBV7-8, the J call TRBJ2-3, with 12 positions matching TRBD2. The germline V gene encodes CDR1 SGHVS and CDR2 FQNEAQ. The CDR3 runs 17 residues. With 3 bases clipped from V and 6 bases from J, the junction kept 10 bases outside the gene matches. DNA for the CDR3: TGTGCCAGCAGCTTCCGCCCTAGCGGGGGGGCATGGGATACGCAGTATTTT. This translates into CASSFRPSGGAWDTQYF.

This clone was detected only once. V is TRBV10-1 and J is TRBJ2-3, with TRBD2 matching 11 bases. The CDR3 contains 15 residues. After removal of 4 bases from V and 6 bases from J, the junction contained 6 bases not matched to a gene. Germline V lookup: CDR1 WNHNN, CDR2 SYGVQD (reference sequence). As DNA, the CDR3 is TGCGCCAGCAGTGTTGAACTAGCGGGAGACGATACGCAGTATTTT. Its protein is CASSVELAGDDTQYF.

This chain connects TRBV2 to TRBJ2-1, with D tentatively TRBD1 (5 bases). V lost 4 bases, J lost 6 bases, and 7 bases lay in between. CDR3 length equals 12 residues. Germline V gene sequence: CDR1 SNHLY, CDR2 FYNNEI. CDR3: CASSVRGNEQFF. The CDR3 nucleotides are TGTGCCAGCAGTGTTAGGGGCAATGAGCAGTTCTTC.

The chain employs TRBV30 and TRBJ1-6, with 11 positions matching TRBD1. Germline CDR1 is GTSNPN and CDR2 is SVGIG (reference sequence). This CDR3 has 14 residues. V lost 2 bases, J lost 8 bases, and 2 bases stayed unmatched. CDR3 amino acids: CAWSRTGGYSPLHF. The CDR3 DNA reads as TGTGCCTGGAGTAGGACAGGGGGCTATTCACCCCTCCACTTT.

The J gene is TRBJ1-5, the V gene TRBV6-1; no clear D. V lost 2 bases and J lost 5, with 13 bases in between. Germline loops: CDR1 MNHNS, CDR2 SASEGT. This CDR3 has 15 residues. The CDR3 nucleotides read TGTGCCAGCAGTGAATCTGGCAGGCAGTATCAGCCCCAGCATTTT. As protein: CASSESGRQYQPQHF.

The CDR3 loop is CASSPLSGTSSYEQYF. The CDR3 DNA follows: TGTGCCAGCTCACCACTGAGCGGGACAAGCTCCTACGAGCAGTACTTC. The chain employs TRBV18 and TRBJ2-7; TRBD2 might be the D (7 bases). Looked up from germline, CDR1 is KGHSH and CDR2 is LQKENI. Trimming took off 1 base at V and 0 bases at J, with 13 bases between the two ends. The CDR3 contains 16 residues.

This clone was observed many times. V is TRBV2 and J is TRBJ1-1; weak D call: TRBD1 (5 bases). Germline CDR1 reads SNHLY; CDR2 reads FYNNEI. The CDR3 is 12 amino acids. Trimming removed 6 bases from V and 5 bases from J, with 10 bases in between. CDR3 region: CASRGRETEAFF. DNA of the CDR3: TGTGCCAGCAGGGGCAGGGAAACTGAAGCTTTCTTT.

The chain carries TRBV18 and TRBJ1-1; D is perhaps TRBD1 (6 bases). The germline V and J ends were trimmed by 2 bases and 3 bases, with 13 bases remaining between them. Germline V gene lookup returns CDR1 KGHSH and CDR2 LQKENI. The CDR3 runs 15 residues. The CDR3 loop reads CASSPGTWGHTEAFF. CDR3 bases: TGTGCCAGCTCACCAGGGACATGGGGCCACACTGAAGCTTTCTTT.

V is TRBV2 and J is TRBJ2-7, with TRBD2 matching over 11 bases. The CDR3 extends over 15 amino acids. CDR1 is SNHLY, CDR2 FYNNEI, per germline. Trimming removed 2 bases from V and 3 bases from J; junction bases left unmatched: 3. DNA of the CDR3: TGTGCCAGCAGTGAATTTAGCGGGAGGGTCTACGAGCAGTACTTC. Its translation: CASSEFSGRVYEQYF.

CDR3 in amino acids: CASSLRRNTEAFF. CDR3 bases: TGTGCCAGCAGTTTAAGGAGGAACACTGAAGCTTTCTTT. The chain joins TRBV28 to TRBJ1-1; D remains unclear. V lost 2 bases and J 1 base, leaving 5 bases between the germline ends. The CDR3 extends over 13 amino acids. Per the germline V gene, CDR1 is MDHEN and CDR2 is SYDVKM.

The chain employs TRBV7-8 and TRBJ2-7, with D perhaps matching TRBD2 (5 bases). In germline, CDR1 is SGHVS, CDR2 FQNEAQ. The CDR3 runs 12 residues. V was pared by 5 bases and J by 6 bases, with 11 bases between. CDR3 nucleotide sequence: TGTGCCAGCAGCCCCCCGGCGGGCGAGCAGTACTTC. This encodes CASSPPAGEQYF.

The CDR3 loop reads CASRPMGQSTDTQYF. Written as DNA, the CDR3 is TGCGCCAGCAGGCCCATGGGACAGAGCACAGATACGCAGTATTTT. The gene calls are TRBV5-1 and TRBJ2-3, with TRBD1 matching over 7 bases. Germline-derived CDR1 and CDR2 are SGHRS and YFSETQ. V lost 5 bases and J lost 0; bases outside the gene matches: 6. This CDR3 spans 15 amino acids.

The genes are TRBV30 and TRBJ2-7; possible D gene TRBD1, 5 bases. V lost 4 bases and J 3 bases, leaving 10 bases between the germline ends. CDR1 GTSNPN and CDR2 SVGIG come from the germline V gene (reference sequence). The length of the CDR3 is 12 residues. The CDR3 DNA follows: TGTGCCTGGACGCGAGACAGCTACGAGCAGTACTTC. Its translation is CAWTRDSYEQYF.

The V gene is TRBV28, the J gene TRBJ1-6, with 8 bases aligning to TRBD1. This CDR3 has 17 amino acids. Losses at the gene ends were 6 bases for V and 4 bases for J; bases not matched to a gene: 11. CDR1 and CDR2 (germline): MDHEN, SYDVKM. CDR3 sequence (DNA): TGTGCCAGCAGGCCGACCGGGACAGGAGTATATAATTCACCCCTCCACTTT. Amino acids: CASRPTGTGVYNSPLHF.

The chain couples TRBV18 to TRBJ1-2; 9 positions match TRBD1. The junction had 9 bases not matched to a gene; V was cut back by 3 bases and J by 4 bases. CDR1 and CDR2 from the germline V gene are KGHSH and LQKENI. The CDR3 is made up of 16 amino acids. CDR3 loop: CASSPSAGQGTYGYTF. Written as DNA, the CDR3 is TGTGCCAGCTCACCTTCAGCCGGACAGGGGACCTATGGCTACACCTTC.

This rearrangement joins TRBV5-1 to TRBJ2-3; TRBD2 aligns across 13 bases. CDR3 length: 17 residues. Germline CDR1 is SGHRS and CDR2 is YFSETQ. The V and J ends lost 4 bases and 4 bases, in that order; junction bases with no gene match: 9. This CDR3 reads CASSHGGGLAGADTQYF. CDR3 bases: TGCGCCAGCAGCCACGGAGGCGGACTAGCGGGGGCAGATACGCAGTATTTT.

The chain combines TRBV11-2 with TRBJ2-7; 8 bases agree with TRBD1. Germline loops: CDR1 SGHAT, CDR2 FQNNGV. Trimming took 3 bases from V and 1 from J; bases not matched to a gene: 5. The CDR3 covers 15 residues. The CDR3 protein is CASSFPGTGSYEQYV. The CDR3 nucleotides are TGTGCCAGCAGCTTCCCCGGGACAGGATCCTACGAGCAGTACGTC.

The chain employs TRBV18 and TRBJ2-5; 9 positions agree with TRBD2. The V segment lost 4 bases and the J segment 2 bases; nucleotides outside the gene matches: 5. This CDR3 has 15 amino acids. Germline V gene data show CDR1 as KGHSH and CDR2 as LQKENI. CDR3 sequence: CASSLERGVQETQYF. CDR3 coding DNA: TGTGCCAGCTCACTCGAGCGGGGGGTACAAGAGACCCAGTACTTC.

The chain joins TRBV6-5 to TRBJ1-2; TRBD1 matches at 11 bases. The CDR3 loop spans 15 amino acids. The J segment lost 2 bases and the V segment lost 5 bases, leaving 4 bases of the junction unmatched. Per the germline V gene, CDR1 is MNHEY and CDR2 is SVGAGI. The CDR3 here is CASSHWTGGNYGYTF. The CDR3 bases are TGTGCCAGCAGTCACTGGACAGGGGGCAACTATGGCTACACCTTC.

The J gene is TRBJ1-2, the V gene TRBV27; 8 bases map to TRBD1. The CDR3 runs 14 residues. CDR1 MNHEY and CDR2 SMNVEV come from the germline V gene (reference sequence). The J segment lost 4 bases and the V segment lost 2 bases, leaving 3 bases of the junction unmatched. The CDR3 loop reads CASSLEQGVYGYTF. CDR3 bases: TGTGCCAGCAGTTTAGAACAGGGGGTCTATGGCTACACCTTC.

The rearrangement joins TRBV7-2 to TRBJ1-1, with D unresolved. This CDR3 is built from 13 residues. CDR1 SGHTA and CDR2 FQGNSA come from the germline V gene. V was trimmed by 1 base and J by 0 bases, leaving 3 bases between them. The DNA for the CDR3 is TGTGCCAGCAGCTTAGAGCTGAACACTGAAGCTTTCTTT. It specifies CASSLELNTEAFF.

The J gene is TRBJ1-1, the V gene TRBV7-8; D call uncertain. Germline V CDR1 and CDR2: SGHVS, FQNEAQ. This CDR3 spans 14 amino acids. Trimming took off 5 bases at V and 1 base at J, with 11 bases between the two ends. Here the CDR3 DNA reads TGTGCCAGCAGCGCGGGCCTTCCGAACACTGAAGCTTTCTTT. It is translated as CASSAGLPNTEAFF.

This chain uses TRBV9 with TRBJ2-1; 7 bases line up with TRBD2. V lost 3 bases, J lost 6 bases, and 9 bases stayed unmatched. CDR1 and CDR2 (germline): SGDLS, YYNGEE. The CDR3 has 15 residues. As DNA, the CDR3 is TGTGCCAGCAGCGCCGGCGCTGCGGGAGTCAATGAGCAGTTCTTC. This encodes CASSAGAAGVNEQFF.

The V gene is TRBV19, the J gene TRBJ1-2; D ambiguous. Germline V lookup: CDR1 LNHDA, CDR2 SQIVND (reference sequence). V lost 5 bases and J 7 bases, leaving 11 bases between the germline ends. This CDR3 comprises 12 residues. The CDR3 nucleotides read TGTGCCAGTAGTGTCCCAACGGGTGGCTACACCTTC. Amino acid sequence: CASSVPTGGYTF.

There are a few counts of this clone. The identical CDR3 is also encoded by other nucleotide sequences in the sample. The rearrangement joins TRBV19 to TRBJ1-5, with D uncertain. Looked up from germline, CDR1 is LNHDA and CDR2 is SQIVND (reference sequence). The CDR3 spans 13 residues. Trimming took 1 base from V and 4 from J, leaving 5 bases between them. CDR3 DNA: TGTGCCAGTAGTATAGCGGGAAATCAGCCCCAGCATTTT. Amino acids: CASSIAGNQPQHF.

A single count supports this clone. The genes are TRBV30 and TRBJ1-2; D is unresolved. The CDR3 loop spans 13 amino acids. Germline assignment: CDR1 GTSNPN and CDR2 SVGIG (reference sequence). The germline V and J ends were trimmed by 1 base and 2 bases, with 8 bases remaining between them. The CDR3 loop is CAWSARGNYGYTF. CDR3 DNA sequence: TGTGCCTGGAGTGCGCGGGGAAACTATGGCTACACCTTC.